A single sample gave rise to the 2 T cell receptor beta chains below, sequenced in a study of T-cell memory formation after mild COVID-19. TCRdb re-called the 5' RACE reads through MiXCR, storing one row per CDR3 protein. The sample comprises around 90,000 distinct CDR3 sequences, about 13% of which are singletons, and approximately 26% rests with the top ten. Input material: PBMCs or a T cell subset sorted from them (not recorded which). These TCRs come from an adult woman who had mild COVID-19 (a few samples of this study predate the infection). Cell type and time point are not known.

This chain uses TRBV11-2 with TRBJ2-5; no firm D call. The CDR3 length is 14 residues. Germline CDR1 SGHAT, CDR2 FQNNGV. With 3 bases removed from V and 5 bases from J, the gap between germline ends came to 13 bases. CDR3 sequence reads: CASSFKVIGETQYF. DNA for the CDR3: TGTGCCAGCAGCTTTAAGGTTATCGGGGAGACCCAGTACTTC.

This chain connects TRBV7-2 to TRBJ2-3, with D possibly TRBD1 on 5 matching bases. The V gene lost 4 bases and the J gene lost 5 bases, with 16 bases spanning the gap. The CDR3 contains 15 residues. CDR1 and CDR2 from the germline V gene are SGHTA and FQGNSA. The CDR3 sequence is CASSSTGSQGDTQYF. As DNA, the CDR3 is TGTGCCAGCAGCTCGACCGGGTCCCAGGGAGATACGCAGTATTTT.